The 9 T cell receptor beta chains below come from one sample, sequenced in a study of tissue T cells after allogeneic stem cell transplantation. Method: immunoSEQ multiplex PCR; TCRdb's copy keeps in-frame clones and lacks some. The sample includes 9,500 to 15,000 clones, around 70% of them seen just once. The specimen was tissue from the right colon, collected at autopsy. The receptors shown here come from a woman between 18 and 55 years old with breast cancer.

The CDR3 loop is CASSMRQGINGYTF. The CDR3 DNA reads TGCGCCAGCAGCATGAGACAGGGGATCAATGGCTACACCTTC. The chain has TRBV5-1 and TRBJ1-2; 8 bases fit TRBD1. V shed 4 bases, J shed 6 bases, and the junction held 8 bases outside the gene matches. Per the germline V gene, CDR1 is SGHRS and CDR2 is YFSETQ. The CDR3 has 14 amino acids.

For this clone: The junction differs from germline at one of its ends, possibly a read error. V gene TRBV5-8 combines with J gene TRBJ1-1; D perhaps matches TRBD1 (6 bases). In germline, CDR1 is SGHTS, CDR2 YDEGEE. This CDR3 is built from 15 residues. The DNA of the CDR3 is TGTGCCAGCAGGTTGGTTCTTCGACAGGTTCTTGAAGCTTTCTTT. Amino acid sequence: CASRLVLRQVLEAFF.

The J gene is TRBJ2-1, the V gene TRBV18, with 12 positions matching TRBD2. Trimming cost V 0 bases and J 9 bases; bases outside gene matches: 9. The length of the CDR3 is 17 residues. Germline V gene lookup returns CDR1 KGHSH and CDR2 LQKENI. The CDR3 bases are TGTGCCAGCTCACCACCGTGGGCTAGCGGGGGGGCCAGTGAGCAGTTCTTC. It translates to CASSPPWASGGASEQFF.

This chain connects TRBV30 to TRBJ1-2; D is unresolved. The CDR3 contains 13 residues. Germline values: CDR1 GTSNPN, CDR2 SVGIG (reference sequence). V dropped 4 bases and J dropped 2 bases, with 11 bases sitting between them. CDR3 sequence: CAWTLDHNYGYTF. The CDR3 DNA follows: TGTGCCTGGACTTTGGACCACAACTATGGCTACACCTTC.

This sequence joins TRBV19 and TRBJ1-1; no clear D. The CDR3 length is 17 residues. V lost 4 bases, J lost 5 bases, and 23 bases lay in between. Per the germline V gene, CDR1 is LNHDA and CDR2 is SQIVND (reference sequence). CDR3 sequence reads: CASSRTTGARATTEAFF. The DNA for the CDR3 is TGTGCCAGTAGTAGAACGACTGGAGCGCGGGCGACGACTGAAGCTTTCTTT.

This chain joins TRBV5-1 and TRBJ1-5; maybe TRBD1 (5 bases). V lost 4 bases to trimming and J lost 8 bases, with 22 bases between them. Looked up from germline, CDR1 is SGHRS and CDR2 is YFSETQ. The CDR3 runs 16 residues. For the CDR3, the DNA is TGCGCCAGCAGCACCCCTCCGCCAGGGATAATAGAGCCCCAGCATTTT. This sequence encodes CASSTPPPGIIEPQHF.

This sequence joins TRBV6-5 and TRBJ2-1, with D perhaps given as TRBD1 or TRBD2 (5 bases each). In germline, CDR1 is MNHEY, CDR2 SVGAGI. The CDR3 covers 14 residues. V dropped 6 bases and J dropped 12 bases, with 21 bases sitting between them. The CDR3 nucleotides read TGTGCCAGCAGGTTCAATAGGGACGGCTGGTGGCAGTTCTTC. It yields the protein CASRFNRDGWWQFF.

The chain is built from TRBV6-5 and TRBJ2-2, with 7 bases matching TRBD1. The CDR3 spans 13 residues. Germline V lookup: CDR1 MNHEY, CDR2 SVGAGI. With 8 bases clipped from V and 0 bases from J, the junction kept 0 bases outside the gene matches. CDR3 DNA: TGTGCCAGCGACAGGGCGAACACCGGGGAGCTGTTTTTT. It translates to CASDRANTGELFF.

The CDR3 sequence is CASSRRTDTQYF. CDR3 DNA sequence: TGTGCCAGCAGCCGGAGGACAGATACGCAGTATTTT. V and J are TRBV6-2 or TRBV6-3 and TRBJ2-3, with a possible D match to TRBD2 (5 bases). Germline CDR1 is MNHEY and CDR2 is SVGEGT. The CDR3 is 12 residues long. Trimming took 6 bases from V and 3 from J, leaving 7 bases between them.